The 15 T cell receptor beta chains reported below all come from one sample, sequenced in a study of T cell responses to AZD1222 COVID-19 vaccine (dated by TCRdb to the early 2020s). Libraries were constructed by the immunoSEQ multiplex PCR assay. TCRdb re-hosts the immuneACCESS table, in-frame sequences only. Its copies lack some clones; in the studies checked, an unresolved V gene accounts for under half of them, and the cause for the rest is not known. The sample profile shows 130,000 to 150,000 clones; 90% to 95% of them were found once. The top ten clonotypes cover approximately 2% of the sample. This sample's time point label indicates: baseline before first vaccination. Material: peripheral blood, obtained on day 0 of AZD1222 vaccination. The receptor source for this set is an adult in good health.

The V and J genes are TRBV27 and TRBJ1-1, with D perhaps matching TRBD1 (5 bases). Trimming stripped 4 bases from V and 1 base from J, with 22 bases between. The CDR3 has 18 residues. The germline CDR1 and CDR2 sequences are MNHEY and SMNVEV (reference sequence). In DNA form, the CDR3 reads TGTGCCAGCAGTTCCCGCCGGGCCGACAGTTTTAAGAACACTGAAGCTTTCTTT. Translation gives CASSSRRADSFKNTEAFF.

The chain carries TRBV5-6 and TRBJ1-2, with a tentative D call TRBD1 (6 bases). Trimming took off 2 bases at V and 2 bases at J, with 13 bases between the two ends. This CDR3 is 15 amino acids long. Germline CDR1 and CDR2: SGHDT and YYEEEE. CDR3 in DNA: TGTGCCAGCAGCTTACCCGGGACACCAAACTATGGCTACACCTTC. Translation gives CASSLPGTPNYGYTF.

As DNA, the CDR3 is TGTGCCAGCACCAAAGGGACAGGGGGGAGTGGCTACACCTTC. Translated, it gives CASTKGTGGSGYTF. The V call is TRBV5-4, the J call TRBJ1-2; 11 bases line up with TRBD1. Germline-derived CDR1 and CDR2 are SGHNT and YYREEE (reference sequence). V shed 6 bases, J shed 7 bases, and the junction held 8 bases outside the gene matches. CDR3 length: 14 amino acids.

This chain links TRBV10-2 with TRBJ1-1; no reliable D call. Germline V gene sequence: CDR1 WSHSY, CDR2 SAAADI. The CDR3 has 14 residues. Trimming shortened V by 3 bases and J by 4 bases, and 12 bases separated the two germline ends. CDR3 in DNA: TGCGCCAGCAGTGAATCCGCTCCCAGCACTGAAGCTTTCTTT. This translates into CASSESAPSTEAFF.

Only one count was recorded for this clone. This chain joins TRBV7-8 and TRBJ1-1, with TRBD1 matching 7 bases. Trimming cost V 5 bases and J 4 bases; bases outside gene matches: 4. CDR1 and CDR2 (germline): SGHVS, FQNEAQ. The CDR3 spans 13 residues. The DNA of the CDR3 is TGTGCCAGCAGCCAGACAGGGATCACTGAAGCTTTCTTT. This encodes CASSQTGITEAFF. Drawing the rest from reference TRBV7-8 and TRBJ1-1, the complete variable domain is GAGVSQSPRYKVAKRGQDVALRCDPISGHVSLFWYQQALGQGPEFLTYFQNEAQLDKSGLPSDRFFAERPEGSVSTLKIQRTQQEDSAVYLCASSQTGITEAFFGQGTRLTVV.

The V gene is TRBV5-1, the J gene TRBJ1-2; D uncertain. The CDR3 spans 14 residues. V lost 3 bases to trimming and J lost 3 bases, with 12 bases between them. Germline loops: CDR1 SGHRS, CDR2 YFSETQ. The chain's CDR3 is CASSSVGSYYGYTF. The CDR3 DNA sequence: TGCGCCAGCAGCTCAGTGGGCAGTTACTATGGCTACACCTTC.

This chain links TRBV5-1 with TRBJ1-2; a possible D gene is TRBD1 (5 bases). Germline values: CDR1 SGHRS, CDR2 YFSETQ. Trimming removed 2 bases at V and 6 bases at J, with 17 bases between. The length of the CDR3 is 15 residues. CDR3 residues: CASSLGQGPRNGYTF. The CDR3 DNA reads TGCGCCAGCAGCTTAGGGCAGGGCCCTCGTAATGGCTACACCTTC.

The V call is TRBV18, the J call TRBJ1-5; weak D call: TRBD1 (6 bases). Trimming removed 5 bases at V and 3 bases at J, with 20 bases between. Germline V gives CDR1 KGHSH, CDR2 LQKENI. The CDR3 is made up of 17 amino acids. CDR3 protein: CASSKVPQGSVNQPQHF. The CDR3 DNA reads as TGTGCCAGCTCAAAAGTCCCCCAGGGGAGTGTCAATCAGCCCCAGCATTTT.

This sequence joins TRBV2 and TRBJ1-3; unclear D gene. The CDR3 contains 15 residues. Trimming removed 4 bases at V and 2 bases at J, with 12 bases between. The germline gives CDR1 SNHLY, CDR2 FYNNEI. The CDR3 coding sequence is TGTGCCAGCAGTGTTGGGCGGCACGCTGGAAACACCATATATTTT. Translation: CASSVGRHAGNTIYF.

The rearrangement joins TRBV3-1 (or the pseudogene TRBV3-2) to TRBJ1-2; unclear D gene. The CDR3 has 14 residues. Per germline, CDR1 LGHDT and CDR2 YNNKEL (reference sequence). V dropped 5 bases and J dropped 3 bases, with 13 bases sitting between them. The CDR3 protein is CASSERTAHYGYTF. The CDR3 DNA sequence: TGTGCCAGCAGCGAGAGGACCGCGCACTATGGCTACACCTTC.

V and J are TRBV3-1 (or the pseudogene TRBV3-2) and TRBJ1-6; D gene unclear. The CDR3 totals 13 residues. V lost 2 bases and J 7 bases, leaving 6 bases between the germline ends. Germline loops: CDR1 LGHDT, CDR2 YNNKEL (reference sequence). CDR3 loop: CASSQRLNSPLHF. The CDR3 DNA follows: TGTGCCAGCAGCCAACGATTAAATTCACCCCTCCACTTT.

V usage is TRBV7-8 and J usage is TRBJ2-1, with D perhaps matching TRBD1 or TRBD2 (5 bases each). The CDR3 is 17 residues long. The germline gives CDR1 SGHVS, CDR2 FQNEAQ. Deletions cut 5 bases from V and 8 bases from J, with 25 bases between. CDR3 region: CASSPLRVPGTEDEQFF. Here the CDR3 DNA reads TGTGCCAGCAGCCCCCTGAGGGTCCCAGGGACGGAGGATGAGCAGTTCTTC. The entire variable domain, with the rest obtained from reference TRBV7-8 and TRBJ2-1, is as follows: GAGVSQSPRYKVAKRGQDVALRCDPISGHVSLFWYQQALGQGPEFLTYFQNEAQLDKSGLPSDRFFAERPEGSVSTLKIQRTQQEDSAVYLCASSPLRVPGTEDEQFFGPGTRLTVL.

Only one count was recorded for this clone. The chain employs TRBV2 and TRBJ2-7; D gene uncertain. V lost 5 bases and J 10 bases, leaving 12 bases between the germline ends. The CDR3 covers 11 residues. Germline values: CDR1 SNHLY, CDR2 FYNNEI. CDR3 loop: CASSPGGIQYF. CDR3 sequence (DNA): TGTGCCAGCAGTCCCGGCGGTATCCAGTACTTC.

The chain employs TRBV5-1 and TRBJ2-1; TRBD2 is a possible D gene (5 bases). Looked up from germline, CDR1 is SGHRS and CDR2 is YFSETQ. V was clipped by 4 bases and J by 4 bases, with 15 bases between them. The CDR3 extends over 15 amino acids. The CDR3 region has the DNA TGCGCCAGCAGCCGCCCCCAGCGGACGTACAATGAGCAGTTCTTC. The encoded protein is CASSRPQRTYNEQFF.

The count of this clone is one. The V call is TRBV12-5, the J call TRBJ1-6; D uncertain. This CDR3 region has 13 residues. Trimming stripped 6 bases from V and 9 bases from J, with 12 bases between. CDR1 is LGHNT and CDR2 is FRNRAP in the germline V gene. CDR3 protein: CASGDWGGSPLHF. Written as DNA, the CDR3 is TGTGCTAGTGGGGACTGGGGAGGTTCACCCCTCCACTTT.